This passage covers 17 T cell receptor beta chains from one sample sequenced in a study of cytomegalovirus exposure and HLA in healthy donors. Vbeta (60) and Jbeta (13) primers were used in the PCR. Repertoires were generated with immunoSEQ multiplex PCR, while TCRdb's copy carries only in-frame clones and drops some. The data hold approximately 200,000 clones, with 84% observed a single time. The specimen sequenced was PBMCs. The source is a boy between 10 and 17 years old in good health and CMV-seronegative.

CDR3 residues: CASRLRLPGQDGYTF. The CDR3 DNA reads TGTGCCAGCAGACTACGACTGCCGGGACAGGATGGCTACACCTTC. The gene calls are TRBV7-2 and TRBJ1-2; 8 positions agree with TRBD1. CDR1 is SGHTA, CDR2 FQGNSA, per germline. J was trimmed by 6 bases and V by 6 bases; bases with no gene match: 12. This CDR3 spans 15 amino acids.

This clone appeared a few times. The chain links TRBV10-3 to TRBJ1-1; TRBD1 agrees at 10 bases. V gave up 6 bases and J gave up 0 bases; unmatched junction bases: 4. The germline V gene has CDR1 ENHRY and CDR2 SYGVKD. The CDR3 contains 15 residues. The CDR3 coding sequence is TGTGCCATCAGAAGACAGGGGGCCCTGAACACTGAAGCTTTCTTT. It codes for CAIRRQGALNTEAFF.

The table lists this clone with a count of one. This sequence joins TRBV29-1 and TRBJ1-1, with D perhaps TRBD1 (5 bases). Trimming left V 6 bases short and J 5 bases short, with 13 bases between. The germline V gene encodes CDR1 SQVTM and CDR2 ANQGSEA. The CDR3 contains 12 residues. Here the CDR3 reads CSVSGGWTEAFF. The CDR3 region has the DNA TGCAGCGTCTCGGGGGGGTGGACTGAAGCTTTCTTT.

V usage is TRBV19 and J usage is TRBJ2-2; 10 bases align to TRBD2. V gave up 3 bases and J gave up 7 bases; unmatched junction bases: 11. Germline V gene sequence: CDR1 LNHDA, CDR2 SQIVND (reference sequence). The CDR3 spans 17 residues. This CDR3 is CASSIHSSGSIGGELFF. The DNA for the CDR3 is TGTGCCAGTAGTATCCACTCTAGCGGGAGTATCGGCGGGGAGCTGTTTTTT.

About this clone itself: A junction end diverges from the germline sequence, so it may reflect a read error. The rearrangement uses TRBV25-1 and TRBJ1-1; 8 positions agree with TRBD1. Germline V gives CDR1 MGHDK, CDR2 SYGVNS. The CDR3 length is 11 residues. The CDR3 DNA sequence: TGCGCCTCCAGGGGGCTGGGTGAAGCTTTCTTT. Its protein product is CASRGLGEAFF. Full variable domain (rest looked up from reference TRBV25-1 and TRBJ1-1): EADIYQTPRYLVIGTGKKITLECSQTMGHDKMYWYQQDPGMELHLIHYSYGVNSTEKGDLSSESTVSRIRTEHFPLTLESARPSHTSQYLCASRGLGEAFFGQGTRLTVV.

CDR3 in amino acids: CASNGRNQPQHF. CDR3 DNA: TGTGCCAGTAATGGGAGAAATCAGCCCCAGCATTTT. The chain is built from TRBV19 and TRBJ1-5; D uncertain. CDR3 length equals 12 residues. V lost 7 bases and J 4 bases, leaving 8 bases between the germline ends. The germline V gene has CDR1 LNHDA and CDR2 SQIVND (reference sequence).

This clone has a single count. The gene calls are TRBV11-2 and TRBJ1-5; TRBD1 might be the D (5 bases). V dropped 3 bases and J dropped 0 bases, with 9 bases sitting between them. The germline gives CDR1 SGHAT, CDR2 FQNNGV. This CDR3 comprises 15 residues. CDR3 in DNA: TGTGCCAGCAGCTTCGACAGAAATAGCAATCAGCCCCAGCATTTT. Protein sequence: CASSFDRNSNQPQHF.

Notes on this clone: An end of the junction differs from the germline gene, which may be a read error. The CDR3 sequence: CASSYASGGHNF. In DNA form, the CDR3 reads TGTGCCAGCAGTTACGCGAGCGGGGGGCATAACTTC. The chain has TRBV2 and TRBJ2-5; 9 positions agree with TRBD2. The CDR3 is 12 residues long. Germline V gene lookup returns CDR1 SNHLY and CDR2 FYNNEI.

The rearrangement uses TRBV5-1 and TRBJ2-3; 10 bases match TRBD2. The V segment lost 1 base and the J segment 3 bases; nucleotides outside the gene matches: 5. The germline V gene has CDR1 SGHRS and CDR2 YFSETQ. CDR3 length: 16 amino acids. The CDR3 reads CASSLISGRETDTQYF. The CDR3 nucleotides are TGCGCCAGCAGCTTGATAAGCGGGAGGGAAACAGATACGCAGTATTTT.

V is TRBV11-3 and J is TRBJ2-3; TRBD2 aligns across 9 bases. Germline lookup yields CDR1 SGHNT and CDR2 YENEEA. J gave up 2 bases and V 4 bases, and 7 bases lay outside the gene matches. The CDR3 is 16 residues long. In nucleotides, the CDR3 is TGTGCCAGCAGCTCCGGACTAGCGACCCCCACAGATACGCAGTATTTT. Its translation: CASSSGLATPTDTQYF.

The rearrangement links TRBV13 to TRBJ1-2; 8 bases are a match to TRBD1. The V segment lost 5 bases and the J segment 2 bases; nucleotides outside the gene matches: 4. Germline V lookup: CDR1 PRHDT, CDR2 FYEKMQ (reference sequence). The CDR3 extends over 14 amino acids. The CDR3 DNA follows: TGTGCCAGCAGCCCGGGGACAGGAAACTATGGCTACACCTTC. Amino acids: CASSPGTGNYGYTF.

The V gene is TRBV9, the J gene TRBJ2-2; 8 bases fit TRBD1. In germline, CDR1 is SGDLS, CDR2 YYNGEE. This CDR3 comprises 15 residues. The V and J ends lost 5 bases and 1 base, in that order; junction bases with no gene match: 4. CDR3 region: CASRVGTGNTGELFF. The CDR3 nucleotides read TGTGCCAGCAGAGTCGGGACAGGGAACACCGGGGAGCTGTTTTTT.

The rearrangement joins TRBV11-2 to TRBJ2-7; weak D call: TRBD2 (6 bases). V was clipped by 2 bases and J by 3 bases, with 11 bases between them. Per the germline V gene, CDR1 is SGHAT and CDR2 is FQNNGV. This CDR3 spans 14 amino acids. This CDR3 is CASSLLGTYYEQYF. CDR3 coding DNA: TGTGCCAGCAGCTTACTAGGGACTTACTACGAGCAGTACTTC.

This clone occurred once. V is TRBV6-6 and J is TRBJ1-3; D not certain. Germline lookup yields CDR1 MNHNY and CDR2 SVGAGI (reference sequence). Trimming cost V 6 bases and J 0 bases, with 15 bases left between them. The CDR3 is made up of 16 amino acids. CDR3 amino acids: CASRDRRLYSGNTIYF. As DNA, the CDR3 is TGTGCCAGCAGAGATAGAAGACTGTACTCTGGAAACACCATATATTTT.

The rearrangement joins TRBV27 to TRBJ2-7; D gene unclear. The V end lost 8 bases, the J end lost 2 bases, and 22 bases lay between the germline ends. This CDR3 spans 16 amino acids. Looked up from germline, CDR1 is MNHEY and CDR2 is SMNVEV (reference sequence). This chain's CDR3 is CASCRSRASNAYEQYF. The CDR3 coding sequence is TGTGCCAGCTGCCGCAGCCGTGCTAGTAACGCCTACGAGCAGTACTTC.

The chain couples TRBV7-8 to TRBJ2-2; 8 bases align to TRBD1. CDR3 size: 14 residues. Germline loops: CDR1 SGHVS, CDR2 FQNEAQ. V lost 5 bases, J lost 6 bases, and 5 bases stayed unmatched. The CDR3 protein is CASSIPTGAGELFF. The CDR3 nucleotides read TGTGCCAGCAGCATCCCGACAGGGGCCGGGGAGCTGTTTTTT.

The chain joins TRBV6-5 to TRBJ1-3, with TRBD1 as a possible D gene (6 bases). CDR1 and CDR2 (germline): MNHEY, SVGAGI. Trimming removed 5 bases at V and 2 bases at J, with 10 bases between. The CDR3 runs to 14 residues. The CDR3 bases are TGTGCCAGCAGTGGGGGCCTCGCTGGAAACACCATATATTTT. Translated, it gives CASSGGLAGNTIYF.